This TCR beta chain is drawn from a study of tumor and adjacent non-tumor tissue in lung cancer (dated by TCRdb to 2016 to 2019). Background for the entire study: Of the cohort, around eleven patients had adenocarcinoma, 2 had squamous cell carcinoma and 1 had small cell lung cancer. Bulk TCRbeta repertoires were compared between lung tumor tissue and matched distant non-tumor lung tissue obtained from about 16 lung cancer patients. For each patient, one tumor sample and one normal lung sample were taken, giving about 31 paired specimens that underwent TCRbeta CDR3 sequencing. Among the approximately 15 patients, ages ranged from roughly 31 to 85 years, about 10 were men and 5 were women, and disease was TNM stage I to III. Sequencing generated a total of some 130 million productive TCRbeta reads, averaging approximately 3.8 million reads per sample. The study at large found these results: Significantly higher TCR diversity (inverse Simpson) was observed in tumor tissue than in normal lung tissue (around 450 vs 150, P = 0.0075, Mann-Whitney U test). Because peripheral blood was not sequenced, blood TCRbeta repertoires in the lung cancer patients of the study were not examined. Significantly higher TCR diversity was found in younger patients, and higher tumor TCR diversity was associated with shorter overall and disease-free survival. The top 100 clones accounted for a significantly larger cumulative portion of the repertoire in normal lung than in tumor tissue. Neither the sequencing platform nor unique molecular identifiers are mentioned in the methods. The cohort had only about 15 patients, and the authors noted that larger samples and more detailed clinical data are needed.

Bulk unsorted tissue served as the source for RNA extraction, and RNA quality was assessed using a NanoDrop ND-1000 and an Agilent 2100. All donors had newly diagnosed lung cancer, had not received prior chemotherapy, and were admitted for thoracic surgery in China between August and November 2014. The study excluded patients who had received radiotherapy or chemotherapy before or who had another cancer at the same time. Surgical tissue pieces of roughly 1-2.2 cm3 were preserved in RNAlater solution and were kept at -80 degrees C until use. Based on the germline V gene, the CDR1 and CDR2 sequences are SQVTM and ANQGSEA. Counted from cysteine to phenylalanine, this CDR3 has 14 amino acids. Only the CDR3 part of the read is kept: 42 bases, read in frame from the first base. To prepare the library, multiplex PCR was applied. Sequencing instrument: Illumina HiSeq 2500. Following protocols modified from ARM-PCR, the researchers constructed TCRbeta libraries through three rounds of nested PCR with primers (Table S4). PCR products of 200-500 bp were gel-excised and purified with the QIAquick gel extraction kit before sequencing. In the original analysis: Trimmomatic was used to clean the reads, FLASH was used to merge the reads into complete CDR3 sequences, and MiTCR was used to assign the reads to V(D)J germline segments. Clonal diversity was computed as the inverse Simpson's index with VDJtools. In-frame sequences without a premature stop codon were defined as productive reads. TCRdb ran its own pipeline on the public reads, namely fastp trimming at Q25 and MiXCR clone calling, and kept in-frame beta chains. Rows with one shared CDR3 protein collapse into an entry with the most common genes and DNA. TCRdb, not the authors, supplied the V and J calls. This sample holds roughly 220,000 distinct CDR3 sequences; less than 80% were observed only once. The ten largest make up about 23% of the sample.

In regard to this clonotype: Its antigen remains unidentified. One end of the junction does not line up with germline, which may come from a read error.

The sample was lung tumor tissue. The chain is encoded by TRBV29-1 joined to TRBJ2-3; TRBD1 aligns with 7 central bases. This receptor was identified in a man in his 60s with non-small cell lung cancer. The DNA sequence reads TGCAGCGTACAAGGGACAGTTACCCCAGATACGCTGTATTTT. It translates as CSVQGTVTPDTLYF.